This T cell receptor beta chain was identified during a study of regulatory T cells in long-lasting Graves disease (TCRdb year 2021). In the study overall: Newly diagnosed Graves' disease patients had taken antithyroid drugs for less than 3 months. This study used TCR sequencing and RNA sequencing of peripheral blood to compare persistent Graves' disease patients against newly diagnosed Graves' disease patients. The study was conducted in China and was registered as a clinical trial. A total of roughly 33 samples were covered by TCR sequencing, comprising around 13 persistent and around 20 newly diagnosed Graves' disease patients. Broad study findings and their caveats: Peripheral blood alone was examined, since thyroid tissue, which constituted the primary lesion, could not be accessed. Persistent disease showed preferential use of TRBV28, TRBJ1-2 and TRBJ2-5, whereas newly diagnosed disease favored TRBV20-1 and TRBJ2-1. More public clonotypes were shared among persistent patients (more than 2,500) than among newly diagnosed patients (roughly 1,000). The small sample size was acknowledged by the authors as a limitation that may reduce accuracy. Compared with newly diagnosed patients, persistent Graves' disease patients had lower TCR Shannon entropy and fewer highly expanded clones, which suggests clonal expansion. Sequencing and analysis were restricted to the TCR beta chain.

A note on this clonotype: Its antigen remains unidentified. Per-base quality was not reported, and no clone a single base away is much larger than it.

The CDR3, from cysteine to phenylalanine, totals 14 residues. Kept here is only the CDR3 DNA, which spans 42 bases and is read in frame from base 1. The germline V gene supplies CDR1 KGHDR and CDR2 SFDVKD. V ends up 5 bases short and J 5 bases short, with an unmatched junction base count of 4. To prepare the library, multiplex PCR was applied. The instrument given in TCRdb is Illumina HiSeq 4000. TCR beta libraries were built with iRepertoire HTBI primers and Arm-PCR amplification of CDR3 regions. Before sequencing, the PCR products went through gel purification. The original pipeline was this. A total of roughly 65 TRBV and 14 TRBJ segments were identified across samples and were used for gene usage analysis of CDR3 amino acid clonotypes. Filtered high-quality paired reads were merged into contigs using COPE and FqMerger. Contigs were aligned with BLAST to IMGT TRBV, TRBD and TRBJ reference genes, and CDR3 was defined per IMGT. Highly expanded clones were defined as clonotypes with a frequency above 0.1%. Shannon entropy served as the measure of repertoire diversity, while the Gini coefficient captured V-J evenness. Clonotypes shared by more than one individual were considered public. TCRdb's own reprocessing of the public reads used fastp at Q25 and MiXCR and kept productive beta chains. Each record represents a unique CDR3 protein, reported with the most common genes and DNA among its rows. The V and J calls come from TCRdb's annotation, not from the publication. The table for this sample lists 530,000 or so distinct CDR3 sequences; about 13% of them were counted only once. Roughly 10% of the sample goes to the ten largest clones.

According to the study, the label for this sample's time point signals: newly diagnosed GD, antithyroid drugs for less than 3 months. For both TCR sequencing and RNA sequencing, RNA was extracted from PBMCs in TRIzol. Graves' disease was diagnosed according to American Thyroid Association guidelines. Recruitment of patients was carried out at an endocrinology department in Xi'an, China. Each patient gave approximately 10 milliliters of peripheral blood, collected in an EDTA anticoagulant tube. PBMCs were isolated by Ficoll Paque Plus density gradient separation without further T cell sorting. An Agilent 2100 Bioanalyzer and agarose gel were used to assess RNA quality, and a NanoDrop 2000 was used to measure RNA concentration. Another study also made use of these data, one on T cells in Graves' hyperthyroidism and ophthalmopathy. Drawing on the second study: Stable Graves' hyperthyroidism was defined as no progression to ophthalmopathy during 18 months of follow-up. The hyperthyroidism patients were between 18 and 65 years old and newly diagnosed, with a disease duration of less than 2 months. Exclusion was applied to patients with uncontrolled infections, other autoimmune diseases, pregnancy or lactation. Diagnoses were established on the basis of clinical symptoms, serum thyroxine and TRAb, thyroid ultrasound, and orbital computed tomography. A first-round RT-PCR of the TCR CDR3 used the HTBI primer set with the Qiagen OneStep RT-PCR kit. Most expanded thyroid clonotypes (frequency above 0.001) were also found in blood, which suggests that blood repertoires may mirror thyroid immune responses. A model built on a 13 V-J signature distinguished ophthalmopathy from stable hyperthyroidism, reaching around 88% sensitivity and about 81% specificity in cross-validation and 80%/75% in testing. In validation, the model predicted progression to ophthalmopathy with 60% to 71% sensitivity and 72% to 75% specificity, a median of roughly seven months before onset. A discovery cohort of around 98 patients, 43 with Graves' ophthalmopathy and about 58 with stable Graves' hyperthyroidism, was used to find distinguishing TCR V-J signatures. Prospective prediction of ophthalmopathy was tested in an independent validation cohort consisting of about 20 hyperthyroidism patients and approximately 16 patients who later progressed to ophthalmopathy. For training and testing, the 110 or so patients in the discovery cohort were randomly divided in a 7:3 ratio. In addition, the study compared T-cell repertoires in thyroid tissue and in blood from roughly six Graves' hyperthyroidism patients. Once sampling was done, hyperthyroidism patients were given methimazole at a starting dose of 30 mg daily, whereas ophthalmopathy patients were given high-dose intravenous methylprednisolone. Libraries were constructed in a second round of multiplex PCR, after which size selection and purification were carried out. Sequencing of the libraries was done on an Illumina HiSeq2000 using paired-end 100 bp reads. SOAPnuke was used to process the raw data, with reads discarded if the reads contained adapters or uncalled bases, had a mean Phred below 15, or lacked an exact constant-primer or identifier match. High-quality paired reads were merged with COPE v1.2.5, and unique nucleotide sequences were defined as clonotypes. Clonotypes were aligned to IMGT TRBV, TRBD and TRBJ reference segments using MiTCR v1.1. The analysis was restricted to V-J combinations with a frequency above 0.0001, which together covered over 99% of the repertoires. The TCS score was defined as F50 (clonal expansion) divided by E x V (chaos), with BLOSUM62-based TCRdist calculated between CDR3 peptides within each V-J. Welch's t-statistics and random forest reduced 514 V-J features to roughly 13, which were used in a naive Bayes classifier (R e1071). No statistical method was used to set the sample size in advance, and investigators knew the group allocation. According to the paper, TCR Vbeta CDR3 sequencing was carried out on over 130 peripheral blood samples, which came from fewer than 50 ophthalmopathy, 80 or so hyperthyroidism and some 17 progressor patients.

This receptor was identified in a man aged 25-45 years with Graves disease. Donor details come from another sample of the same person, matched by shared clones. The chain couples TRBV24-1 to TRBJ2-7; the central 11 bases match TRBD2. The specimen comprised peripheral blood mononuclear cells (PBMCs), sampled at new diagnosis, from a patient treated with antithyroid drugs. The CDR3 has the sequence CATSVSGRANEQYF. The DNA sequence is TGTGCCACCAGTGTTAGCGGGAGGGCCAACGAGCAGTACTTC.